The rows below give T cell receptor beta chains drawn from one sample of a study of response to subunit inactivated influenza vaccine. Via MiXCR, TCRdb re-called the RT-PCR reads, giving one row per CDR3 protein. The data show roughly 700,000 distinct CDR3 sequences, with approximately 15% seen just once and 5.5% to 7% held by the top ten. The material was PBMCs from blood, obtained 14 days before vaccination. These receptors were taken from a man aged 45-65 years who received an inactivated influenza vaccine. The CDR3 runs from the conserved cysteine through the conserved F or W. Fields, in order: D gene, clone size, J gene, V gene, CDR3 DNA, CDR3 protein. The D gene is left open where the match is weak. Not all rows give a size; the values are once, few, many and, for expanded clones, a class.

D: NA; size: NA; J: TRBJ2-5; V: TRBV20-1; DNA: TGCAGTGCTAGCCGCGGACAGCCCCAAGAGACCCAGTACTTC; CDR3: CSASRGQPQETQYF
D: NA; size: NA; J: TRBJ1-5; V: TRBV20-1; DNA: TGCAGTGCGCAGGGAGGCAATCAGCCCCAGCATTTT; CDR3: CSAQGGNQPQHF
D: NA; size: NA; J: TRBJ2-7; V: TRBV4-2; DNA: TGTGCCAGCAGCCAAGGACAGCGCTCCTACGAGCAGTACTTC; CDR3: CASSQGQRSYEQYF
D: TRBD1; size: few; J: TRBJ2-7; V: TRBV5-1; DNA: TGCGCCAGCAGCTTGGTTCGGACAGGGGGCTACGAGCAGTACTTC; CDR3: CASSLVRTGGYEQYF
D: NA; size: few; J: TRBJ2-7; V: TRBV6-5; DNA: TGTGCCAGCAGTTATGGTAGGGGCAATTACGAGCAGTACTTC; CDR3: CASSYGRGNYEQYF
D: TRBD2; size: few; J: TRBJ2-3; V: TRBV11-2; DNA: TGTGCCAGCAGCTTCAGACTAGCGGGGGGCACAGATACGCAGTATTTT; CDR3: CASSFRLAGGTDTQYF
D: TRBD2; size: few; J: TRBJ2-1; V: TRBV11-2; DNA: TGTGCCAGCAGCTTAGATTCCGCGGGAGCAGTCAATGAGCAGTTCTTC; CDR3: CASSLDSAGAVNEQFF
D: TRBD2; size: NA; J: TRBJ2-1; V: TRBV24-1; DNA: TGTGCCACCAGTGAGCCCGGGACTAGCGGGAGTTTCTACAATGAGCAGTTCTTC; CDR3: CATSEPGTSGSFYNEQFF
D: NA; size: NA; J: TRBJ2-7; V: TRBV4-3; DNA: TGCGCCAGCAGCCCGGGACTCTCTTACTCCTACGAGCAGTACTTC; CDR3: CASSPGLSYSYEQYF
D: NA; size: few; J: TRBJ1-1; V: TRBV11-2; DNA: TGTGCCAGCAGCCCATCGTATGGATCCGGTACTGAAGCTTTCTTT; CDR3: CASSPSYGSGTEAFF
D: NA; size: NA; J: TRBJ2-5; V: TRBV30; DNA: TGTGCCTGGAGTGTGAGGCGGGGCGTGGGGGAGACCCAGTACTTC; CDR3: CAWSVRRGVGETQYF
D: TRBD1; size: NA; J: TRBJ2-1; V: TRBV5-1; DNA: TGCGCCAGCAGAGGACAGGGCCACAATGAGCAGTTCTTC; CDR3: CASRGQGHNEQFF
D: NA; size: NA; J: TRBJ2-3; V: TRBV29-1; DNA: TGCAGCGAGCGCAGGGGTCAAGATACGCAGTATTTT; CDR3: CSERRGQDTQYF
D: TRBD1; size: few; J: TRBJ1-1; V: TRBV10-2; DNA: TGCGCCAGCAGTGAGTCGAGGGGGCGGACTGAAGCTTTCTTT; CDR3: CASSESRGRTEAFF
D: TRBD1; size: many; J: TRBJ2-3; V: TRBV5-1; DNA: TGCGCCAGCAGCGATGGACAGGGTGGAGATACGCAGTATTTT; CDR3: CASSDGQGGDTQYF
D: NA; size: NA; J: TRBJ2-1; V: TRBV6-2/TRBV6-3; DNA: TGTGCCAGCAGTAAAAGGGGTCCCACGATATCCTCCTACAATGAGCAGTTCTTC; CDR3: CASSKRGPTISSYNEQFF